Listed below are T cell receptor beta chains from one sample, sequenced in a study of blood T cell repertoires in COVID-19. Clones were sequenced by immunoSEQ multiplex PCR, and TCRdb holds only the in-frame ones, with some missing. Altogether under 300,000 clones are present, 85% to 95% being singletons, with the ten largest covering 1.5% to 2%. Specimen: PBMCs or T cells enriched from blood (not recorded which). Source of these receptors: a woman between 18 and 29 years old who had recovered from COVID-19. Each CDR3 is given with its conserved first and last residue.

TRBV7-2	TRBJ2-1	CASSWWTGGADEQFF
TRBV2	TRBJ2-3	CASRAPTAADTQYF
TRBV2	TRBJ2-1	CASFGTGGNEQFF
TRBV5-1	TRBJ2-1	CASSFADRHNEQFF
TRBV7-8	TRBJ2-2	CASSLGRGPGSNTGELFF
TRBV11-3	TRBJ2-3	CASSLQASGEDTQYF
TRBV11-2	TRBJ1-2	CASSFGGSNYGYTF
TRBV19	TRBJ1-2	CASRDSRYGYTF
TRBV10-3	TRBJ1-3	CAISEFSGSTGNTIYF
TRBV7-2	TRBJ2-4	CASSLGGGGAGKNIQYF
TRBV2	TRBJ1-6	CASSQGAVNSPLHF
TRBV5-6	TRBJ2-6	CASSDSRGRGGANVLTF
TRBV24-1	TRBJ2-3	CATSVGSGTDTQYF
TRBV19	TRBJ1-2	CASNPLDRGYDGYTF
TRBV19	TRBJ2-1	CASSSSGDSYNEQFF
TRBV2	TRBJ1-6	CATARDRGSPLHF
TRBV4-2	TRBJ1-2	CASSRTITQGDGYGYTF